This passage covers 9 T cell receptor beta chains from one sample sequenced in a study of T cells after yellow fever vaccination. In TCRdb, the 5' RACE reads were re-called with MiXCR into one record per CDR3 protein. The sample contains some 500,000 distinct CDR3 sequences, around an eighth of which appear only once. The specimen was PBMCs, collected on the day of the yellow fever booster vaccination. These receptors were obtained from a man aged 30 to 45 who received the YFV17D yellow fever vaccine.

CDR3 residues: CASSQGRGEQYF. CDR3 in DNA: TGTGCCAGCAGCCAGGGGCGGGGCGAGCAGTACTTC. The chain combines TRBV3-1 with TRBJ2-7; a possible D gene is TRBD2 (6 bases). CDR1 and CDR2 from the germline V gene are LGHDT and YNNKEL (reference sequence). Trimming stripped 3 bases from V and 6 bases from J, with 9 bases between. The CDR3 runs to 12 residues.

The sample holds a few counts of this clonotype. The V call is TRBV3-1, the J call TRBJ2-5; D not certain. CDR1 and CDR2 (germline): LGHDT, YNNKEL (reference sequence). This CDR3 region has 15 residues. The V end lost 1 base, the J end lost 2 bases, and 11 bases lay between the germline ends. The CDR3 loop is CASSQGILRQETQYF. In DNA form, the CDR3 reads TGTGCCAGCAGCCAAGGTATTCTGCGGCAAGAGACCCAGTACTTC.

Ten or more counts support this clonotype. The chain is built from TRBV7-9 and TRBJ2-7; no clear D gene. Germline CDR1 SEHNR, CDR2 FQNEAQ (reference sequence). With 1 base removed from V and 2 bases from J, the gap between germline ends came to 9 bases. CDR3 length equals 14 residues. The CDR3 protein is CASSLVNNPYEQYF. CDR3 sequence (DNA): TGTGCCAGCAGCTTAGTCAACAACCCCTACGAGCAGTACTTC.

In DNA form, the CDR3 reads TGTGCCAGCAGCTTGAAGGGGCTGCCCTACGAGCAGTACTTC. It yields the protein CASSLKGLPYEQYF. The chain couples TRBV5-4 to TRBJ2-7, with D perhaps matching TRBD1 (5 bases). In germline, CDR1 is SGHNT, CDR2 YYREEE (reference sequence). The CDR3 runs 14 residues. V lost 1 base to trimming and J lost 2 bases, with 10 bases between them.

The chain has TRBV20-1 and TRBJ2-1; D is undetermined. CDR3 length: 12 residues. Germline lookup yields CDR1 DFQATT and CDR2 SNEGSKA (reference sequence). Trimming shortened V by 0 bases and J by 16 bases, and 16 bases separated the two germline ends. The CDR3 here is CSARDPKDAEFF. DNA of the CDR3: TGCAGTGCTAGAGATCCTAAGGACGCGGAATTCTTC.

This clonotype was found a few times. One end of the junction does not line up with germline, which may come from a read error. The rearrangement uses TRBV5-1 and TRBJ2-1; possibly TRBD1 or TRBD2 for D (5 bases each). The CDR3 covers 12 residues. Germline CDR1 and CDR2: SGHRS and YFSETQ. In nucleotides, the CDR3 is TGCGCCAGCAGCTTGGAACCGGGGCCGTCCCACTTC. This translates into CASSLEPGPSHF.

The CDR3 region has the DNA TGTGCCATCAGTGAGTCGAGGCAGGAGACCCAGTACTTC. Translation: CAISESRQETQYF. J is TRBJ2-5 and V is TRBV10-3, with D uncertain. CDR3 length equals 13 residues. V gave up 0 bases and J gave up 5 bases, with 7 bases separating them. Looked up from germline, CDR1 is ENHRY and CDR2 is SYGVKD.

This chain uses TRBV14 with TRBJ2-7; tentatively, D is TRBD2 (5 bases). V was pared by 5 bases and J by 2 bases, with 13 bases between. Per the germline V gene, CDR1 is SGHDN and CDR2 is FVKESK. This CDR3 spans 14 amino acids. CDR3 in amino acids: CASSARAGPYEQYF. The CDR3 nucleotides are TGTGCCAGCAGCGCCCGGGCGGGTCCCTACGAGCAGTACTTC.

This clonotype was counted many times. This rearrangement joins TRBV6-5 to TRBJ2-1; 7 positions match TRBD1. J was trimmed by 7 bases and V by 0 bases; bases with no gene match: 3. The germline gives CDR1 MNHEY, CDR2 SVGAGI. The CDR3 totals 14 residues. The CDR3 sequence: CASSYSGTVNEQFF. CDR3 DNA sequence: TGTGCCAGCAGTTACTCCGGGACAGTGAATGAGCAGTTCTTC.